One sample yielded the 6 T cell receptor beta chains listed below, sequenced in a study of OX40 agonist ivuxolimab in advanced cancers. Some clones are missing from TCRdb's copy, which holds only in-frame ones; the method was immunoSEQ multiplex PCR. The sample contains some 79,000 clones, about nine tenths of which appear only once. Sample: CD4+ or CD8+ T cells sorted from blood, taken in a trial of the OX40 agonist ivuxolimab. These receptors were obtained from an adult with an advanced solid tumor such as melanoma, head and neck, liver or kidney cancer.

This chain connects TRBV5-1 to TRBJ1-1; 7 nucleotides align to TRBD1. The junction had 10 bases not matched to a gene; V was cut back by 4 bases and J by 4 bases. The CDR3 runs 15 residues. The germline V gene encodes CDR1 SGHRS and CDR2 YFSETQ. CDR3 sequence (DNA): TGCGCCAGCAGCCCAAGATCAACAGGGGTCACTGAAGCTTTCTTT. Encoded protein: CASSPRSTGVTEAFF.

V usage is TRBV7-3 and J usage is TRBJ2-2, with TRBD1 matching over 9 bases. Per the germline V gene, CDR1 is SGHTA and CDR2 is FQGTGA. V lost 5 bases and J lost 4; bases outside the gene matches: 11. This CDR3 has 17 residues. The chain's CDR3 is CASSQRQGGRGTGELFF. The CDR3 coding sequence is TGTGCCAGCAGCCAACGACAGGGGGGGCGAGGCACCGGGGAGCTGTTTTTT.

V is TRBV5-1 and J is TRBJ2-7; possibly TRBD1 for D (6 bases). Germline V lookup: CDR1 SGHRS, CDR2 YFSETQ. CDR3 length equals 14 residues. Trimming pared 2 bases from V and 4 bases from J, leaving 13 bases between. CDR3 in amino acids: CASSLDTGMYEQYF. Written as DNA, the CDR3 is TGCGCCAGCAGCTTAGACACAGGGATGTACGAGCAGTACTTC.

This clone was seen once. The rearrangement joins TRBV29-1 to TRBJ2-5; D unclear. The V end was cut by 1 base, the J end by 5 bases, with 14 bases between. The CDR3 spans 14 residues. The V gene's germline CDR1 is SQVTM and CDR2 ANQGSEA. CDR3 in amino acids: CSVEAVLHGETQYF. CDR3 in DNA: TGCAGCGTTGAAGCGGTTCTCCATGGCGAGACCCAGTACTTC. The complete variable domain, with remaining parts taken from reference TRBV29-1 and TRBJ2-5, reads SAVISQKPSRDICQRGTSLTIQCQVDSQVTMMFWYRQQPGQSLTLIATANQGSEATYESGFVIDKFPISRPNLTFSTLTVSNMSPEDSSIYLCSVEAVLHGETQYFGPGTRLLVL.

V and J are TRBV30 and TRBJ2-1, with 13 bases lining up with TRBD2. The germline V gene has CDR1 GTSNPN and CDR2 SVGIG (reference sequence). J was trimmed by 1 base and V by 2 bases; bases with no gene match: 8. This CDR3 is built from 18 residues. In DNA form, the CDR3 reads TGTGCCTGGAGTACCTGGACTAGCGGGAGTAGGTCCTACAATGAGCAGTTCTTC. Protein sequence: CAWSTWTSGSRSYNEQFF.

The chain uses TRBV5-8 and TRBJ1-3; D not certain. There are 15 residues in the CDR3. Trimming stripped 0 bases from V and 2 bases from J, with 9 bases between. CDR1 is SGHTS and CDR2 is YDEGEE in the germline V gene. The CDR3 nucleotides read TGTGCCAGCAGCTTGGACCAAGGGCCTGGAAACACCATATATTTT. This gives the protein CASSLDQGPGNTIYF. The full variable domain, its missing parts supplied by reference TRBV5-8 and TRBJ1-3, is EAGVTQSPTHLIKTRGQQATLRCSPISGHTSVYWYQQALGLGLQFLLWYDEGEERNRGNFPPRFSGRQFPNYSSELNVNALELEDSALYLCASSLDQGPGNTIYFGEGSWLTVV.